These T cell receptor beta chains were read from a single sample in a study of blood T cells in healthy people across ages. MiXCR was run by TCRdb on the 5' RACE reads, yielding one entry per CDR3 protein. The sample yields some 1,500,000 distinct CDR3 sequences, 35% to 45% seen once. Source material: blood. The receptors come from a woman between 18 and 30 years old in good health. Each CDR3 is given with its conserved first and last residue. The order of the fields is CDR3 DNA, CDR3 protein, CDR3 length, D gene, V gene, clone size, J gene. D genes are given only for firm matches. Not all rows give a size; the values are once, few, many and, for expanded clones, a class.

TGTGCCAGCAGCTACTTCTCATCAACTAATGAAAAACTGTTTTTT	CASSYFSSTNEKLFF	15	.	TRBV11-2	few	TRBJ1-4
TGCAGCGCGGTCCCGGGATGGTCTGGCGAGCAGTACTTC	CSAVPGWSGEQYF	13	.	TRBV29-1	.	TRBJ2-7
TGTGCCAGCAGTCCCGGGACATGGGTCCAGCCCCAGCATTTT	CASSPGTWVQPQHF	14	.	TRBV6-1	few	TRBJ1-5
TGCAGCGTTGCGGGACTAGGGCCGATGCACAATGAGCAGTTCTTC	CSVAGLGPMHNEQFF	15	TRBD2	TRBV29-1	.	TRBJ2-1
TGTGCCAGCAGTGACACCGGACAGGGGAATGGCTACACCTTC	CASSDTGQGNGYTF	14	TRBD1	TRBV6-6	.	TRBJ1-2
TGTGCCAGCAGCTTCGGAGTCGCAGCCGGAATCCGGGATACGCAGTATTTT	CASSFGVAAGIRDTQYF	17	.	TRBV7-9	.	TRBJ2-3
TGCAGTGCTAGAGCACCCGAGACCCAGTACTTC	CSARAPETQYF	11	.	TRBV20-1	many	TRBJ2-5
TGCAGTGGGGTACCCTCGTCTTATGAGCAGTTCTTC	CSGVPSSYEQFF	12	.	TRBV20-1	few	TRBJ2-1
TGTGCCACCAGGCCGGAGGAGACCCAAGAGACCCAGTACTTC	CATRPEETQETQYF	14	.	TRBV15	few	TRBJ2-5
TGTGCCAGCAGCCAATCATACAGGGCTGAAGCTTTCTTT	CASSQSYRAEAFF	13	.	TRBV7-9	.	TRBJ1-1
TGTGCCAGCAGCTGGCGGACAGGGGGAGAAAAACTGTTTTTT	CASSWRTGGEKLFF	14	TRBD1	TRBV7-3	.	TRBJ1-4
TGTGCCAGCAGTGAACGACCTGAAGCTTTCTTT	CASSERPEAFF	11	.	TRBV2	once	TRBJ1-1
TGCGCCAGCAGCCAATGGACAACTAACTATGGCTACACCTTC	CASSQWTTNYGYTF	14	.	TRBV4-1	few	TRBJ1-2
.	CSVLIYNCGGYTF	13	.	TRBV29-1	.	TRBJ1-2
TGTGCCAGCGGCACCGGGACATTAAAAAACATTCAGTACTTC	CASGTGTLKNIQYF	14	.	TRBV7-9	few	TRBJ2-4
TGCGGGGGGGGATCCCCGAACACTGAAGCTTTCTTT	CGGGSPNTEAFF	12	.	TRBV20-1	.	TRBJ1-1
TGTGCCAGCAGCTTAGATGGGGGAAACGAGCAGTACTTC	CASSLDGGNEQYF	13	.	TRBV11-2	many	TRBJ2-7
TGTGCCAGCCGGGTCAGGGGGCGCGACACCGGGGAGCTGTTTTTT	CASRVRGRDTGELFF	15	TRBD1	TRBV6-5	.	TRBJ2-2
TGTGCCAGCAGTTTATTGGCCGGGACAGGGCTCTACAATGAGCAGTTCTTC	CASSLLAGTGLYNEQFF	17	TRBD1	TRBV27	once	TRBJ2-1
TGTGCCAGCAGCGATCGCCGGGACAGCTCCTACGAGCAGTACTTC	CASSDRRDSSYEQYF	15	TRBD1	TRBV7-9	.	TRBJ2-7
TGCACCAGCAGCTTGGGGACTAGCGCGGGATACGAGCAGTACTTC	CTSSLGTSAGYEQYF	15	TRBD2	TRBV5-1	.	TRBJ2-7
TGTGCCAGCAGTGTGAACCGGGACGGCTACGAGCAGTACTTC	CASSVNRDGYEQYF	14	.	TRBV12-3/TRBV12-4	.	TRBJ2-7
TGCGCCAGCAGTGAAGGGAGGGGGCCGATGGAAAAACTGTTTTTT	CASSEGRGPMEKLFF	15	TRBD1	TRBV10-1	few	TRBJ1-4
TGTGCCAGCGTCCCGTTTTCAGACGCTATCTATGGCTACACCTTC	CASVPFSDAIYGYTF	15	.	TRBV6-2/TRBV6-3	once	TRBJ1-2
TGTGCCAGCAGTCCTTGGACTAGCGGGAGACGGCTTGAGCAGTTCTTC	CASSPWTSGRRLEQFF	16	TRBD2	TRBV28	.	TRBJ2-1
TGTGCCAGCAGTTTTCTGGGTTCCAAAAAAGAGACCCAGTACTTC	CASSFLGSKKETQYF	15	.	TRBV27	.	TRBJ2-5
TGCAGTGCTGTCAGTAGTGGCACCATATATTTT	CSAVSSGTIYF	11	.	TRBV20-1	.	TRBJ1-3
TGTGCCAGCAGCTTGGGAAGTCAGTACGAGCAGTACTTC	CASSLGSQYEQYF	13	.	TRBV5-6	few	TRBJ2-7
TGCAGCGTCAGCCCCCTCCAAGAGACCCAGTACTTC	CSVSPLQETQYF	12	.	TRBV29-1	.	TRBJ2-5
TGTGCCAGCAGCCCTCTTTTTGGGAATTCACCCCTCCACTTT	CASSPLFGNSPLHF	14	.	TRBV7-2	few	TRBJ1-6
TGCAGCGTTTTAAAGTGGGACAACCCCTACGAGCAGTACTTC	CSVLKWDNPYEQYF	14	.	TRBV29-1	few	TRBJ2-7
TGTGCCAGCAGCTTAGCAAACGTTGGGCGGGGCCGTGAAAAACTGTTTTTT	CASSLANVGRGREKLFF	17	.	TRBV7-2	.	TRBJ1-4
TGTGCCTGGGATGGGACTAGCGGGGGTTTCTACGAGCAGTACTTC	CAWDGTSGGFYEQYF	15	TRBD2	TRBV30	.	TRBJ2-7
TGCAGTGCCCGGTTAGGCGTGAATGAGCAGTTCTTC	CSARLGVNEQFF	12	.	TRBV20-1	.	TRBJ2-1
TGTGCCAGCAGTTACCCCCAGGGGGATGGCTACACCTTC	CASSYPQGDGYTF	13	TRBD1	TRBV12-3/TRBV12-4	.	TRBJ1-2